This T cell receptor beta chain came from a study of lymphopenia after photon versus proton radiotherapy. Findings of the study overall: Oligoclonal CD8+ Temra expansion after nadir drove photon patients' diversity drop. Survival link was tested only in deceased patients; proton benefit remains a possibility.

In the case of this clone: Its antigen is unknown.

The CDR3 length is 16 residues. Trimming took 0 bases from V and 2 from J, leaving 11 bases between them. Per germline, CDR1 MNHNY and CDR2 SVGAGI (reference sequence). Repertoires were generated with immunoSEQ multiplex PCR, while TCRdb's copy carries only in-frame clones and drops some. The table has roughly 67,000 clones, roughly 90% seen once; the top ten hold 2.9%. The chain is built from TRBV6-6 and TRBJ1-3; D gene unclear. The receptor's source is a woman in her 70s with pancreatic cancer. The material sequenced was peripheral blood, taken from a patient treated with photon-based radiotherapy. The CDR3 loop reads CASSYSWEFPGNTIYF. In DNA, the CDR3 is TGTGCCAGCAGTTACTCTTGGGAGTTCCCTGGAAACACCATATATTTT.